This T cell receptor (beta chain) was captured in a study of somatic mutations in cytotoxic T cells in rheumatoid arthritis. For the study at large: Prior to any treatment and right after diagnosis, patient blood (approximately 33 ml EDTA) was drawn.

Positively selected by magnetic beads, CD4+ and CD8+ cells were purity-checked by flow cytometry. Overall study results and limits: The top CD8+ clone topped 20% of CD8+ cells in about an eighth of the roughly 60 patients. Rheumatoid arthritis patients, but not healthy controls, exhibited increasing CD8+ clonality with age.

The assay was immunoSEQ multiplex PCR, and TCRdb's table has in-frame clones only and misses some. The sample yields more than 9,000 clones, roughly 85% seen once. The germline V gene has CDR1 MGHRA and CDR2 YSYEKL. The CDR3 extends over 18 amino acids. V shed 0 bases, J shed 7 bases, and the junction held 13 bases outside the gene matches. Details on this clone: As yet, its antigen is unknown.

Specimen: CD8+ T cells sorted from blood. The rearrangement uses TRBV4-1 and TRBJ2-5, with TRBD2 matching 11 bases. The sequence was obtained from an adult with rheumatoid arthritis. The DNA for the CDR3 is TGCGCCAGCAGCCAAGATCCTACGATAGCGGGAGGGCAGGGGACCCAGTACTTC. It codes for CASSQDPTIAGGQGTQYF.